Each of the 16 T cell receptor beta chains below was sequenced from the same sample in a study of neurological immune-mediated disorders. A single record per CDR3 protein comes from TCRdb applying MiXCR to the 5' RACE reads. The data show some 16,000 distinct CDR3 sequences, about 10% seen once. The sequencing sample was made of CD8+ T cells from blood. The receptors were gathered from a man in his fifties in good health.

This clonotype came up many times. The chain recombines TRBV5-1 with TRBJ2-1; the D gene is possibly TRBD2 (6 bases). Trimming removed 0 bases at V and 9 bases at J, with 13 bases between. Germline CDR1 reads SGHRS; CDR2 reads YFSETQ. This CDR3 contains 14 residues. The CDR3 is CASSLVAAGGEQFF. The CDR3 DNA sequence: TGCGCCAGCAGCTTGGTAGCGGCCGGGGGTGAGCAGTTCTTC.

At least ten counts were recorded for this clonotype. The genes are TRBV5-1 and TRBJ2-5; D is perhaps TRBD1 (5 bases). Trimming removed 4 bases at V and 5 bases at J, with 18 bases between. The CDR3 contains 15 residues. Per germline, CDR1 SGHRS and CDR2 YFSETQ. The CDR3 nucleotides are TGCGCCAGCAGCCAGGGTCGGGCGGTCGGCGAGACCCAGTACTTC. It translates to CASSQGRAVGETQYF.

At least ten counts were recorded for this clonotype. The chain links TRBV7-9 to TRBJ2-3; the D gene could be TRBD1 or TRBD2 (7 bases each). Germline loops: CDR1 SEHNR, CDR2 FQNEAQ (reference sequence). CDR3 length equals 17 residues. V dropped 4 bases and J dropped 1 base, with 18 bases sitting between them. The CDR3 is CASSSSSGGRGTDTQYF. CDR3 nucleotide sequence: TGTGCCAGCAGCTCCTCCTCAGGGGGGAGGGGCACAGATACGCAGTATTTT. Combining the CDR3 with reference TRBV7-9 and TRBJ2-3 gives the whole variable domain DTGVSQNPRHKITKRGQNVTFRCDPISEHNRLYWYRQTLGQGPEFLTYFQNEAQLEKSRLLSDRFSAERPKGSFSTLEIQRTEQGDSAMYLCASSSSSGGRGTDTQYFGPGTRLTVL.

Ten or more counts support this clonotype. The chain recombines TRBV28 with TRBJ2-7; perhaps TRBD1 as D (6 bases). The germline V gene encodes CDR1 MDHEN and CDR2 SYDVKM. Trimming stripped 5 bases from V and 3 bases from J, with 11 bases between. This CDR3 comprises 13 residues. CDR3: CASSTTQGYEQYF. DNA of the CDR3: TGTGCCAGCAGTACCACACAGGGCTACGAGCAGTACTTC. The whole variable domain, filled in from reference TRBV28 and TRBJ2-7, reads DVKVTQSSRYLVKRTGEKVFLECVQDMDHENMFWYRQDPGLGLRLIYFSYDVKMKEKGDIPEGYSVSREKKERFSLILESASTNQTSMYLCASSTTQGYEQYFGPGTRLTVT.

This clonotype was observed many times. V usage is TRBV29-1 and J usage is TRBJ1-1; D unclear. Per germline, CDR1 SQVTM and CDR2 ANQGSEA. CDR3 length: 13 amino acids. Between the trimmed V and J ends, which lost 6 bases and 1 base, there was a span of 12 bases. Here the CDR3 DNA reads TGCAGCGTGGATGCCAGGACGAACACTGAAGCTTTCTTT. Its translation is CSVDARTNTEAFF.

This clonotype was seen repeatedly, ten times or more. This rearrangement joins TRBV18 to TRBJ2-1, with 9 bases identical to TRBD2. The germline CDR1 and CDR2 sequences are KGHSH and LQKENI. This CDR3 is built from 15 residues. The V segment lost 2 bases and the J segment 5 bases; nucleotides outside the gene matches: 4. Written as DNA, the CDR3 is TGTGCCAGCTCACCATCTAGCGGGGAGCACAATGAGCAGTTCTTC. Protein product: CASSPSSGEHNEQFF.

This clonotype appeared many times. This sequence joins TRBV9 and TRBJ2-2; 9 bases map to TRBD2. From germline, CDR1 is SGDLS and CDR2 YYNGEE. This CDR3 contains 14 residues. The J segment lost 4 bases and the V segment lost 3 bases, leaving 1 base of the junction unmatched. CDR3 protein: CASSGRGGTGELFF. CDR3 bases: TGTGCCAGCAGCGGGCGGGGGGGCACCGGGGAGCTGTTTTTT.

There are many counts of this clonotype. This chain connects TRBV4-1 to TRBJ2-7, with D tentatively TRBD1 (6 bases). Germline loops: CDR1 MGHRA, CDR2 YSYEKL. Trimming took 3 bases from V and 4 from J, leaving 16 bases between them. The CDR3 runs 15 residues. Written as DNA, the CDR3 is TGCGCCAGCAGCCAGACACGGGACAACCGGTACGAGCAGTACTTC. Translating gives CASSQTRDNRYEQYF.

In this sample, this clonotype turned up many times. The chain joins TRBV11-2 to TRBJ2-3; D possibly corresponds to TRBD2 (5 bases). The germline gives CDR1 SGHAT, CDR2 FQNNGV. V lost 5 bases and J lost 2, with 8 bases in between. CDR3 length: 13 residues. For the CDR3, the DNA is TGTGCCAGCAGCCAAGCGGTCACAGATACGCAGTATTTT. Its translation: CASSQAVTDTQYF.

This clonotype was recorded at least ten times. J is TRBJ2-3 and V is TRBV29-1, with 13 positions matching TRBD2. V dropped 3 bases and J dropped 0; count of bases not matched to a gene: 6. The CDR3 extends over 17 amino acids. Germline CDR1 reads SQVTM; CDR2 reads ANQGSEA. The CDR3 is CSVEGLAGMTSTDTQYF. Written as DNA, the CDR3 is TGCAGCGTTGAGGGACTAGCGGGGATGACTAGCACAGATACGCAGTATTTT.

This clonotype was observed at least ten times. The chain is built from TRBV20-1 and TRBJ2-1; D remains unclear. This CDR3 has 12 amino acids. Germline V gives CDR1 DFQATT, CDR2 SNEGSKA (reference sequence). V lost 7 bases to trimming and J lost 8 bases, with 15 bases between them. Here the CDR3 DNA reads TGCAGTGTCGCCTCTGAGAGCGATGAGCAGTTCTTC. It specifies CSVASESDEQFF.

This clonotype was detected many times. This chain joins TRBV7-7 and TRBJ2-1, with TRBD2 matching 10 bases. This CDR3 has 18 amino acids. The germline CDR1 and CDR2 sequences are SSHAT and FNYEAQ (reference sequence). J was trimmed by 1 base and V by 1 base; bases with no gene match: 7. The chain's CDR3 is CASSLGLAGEVSYNEQFF. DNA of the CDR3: TGTGCCAGCAGCTTAGGGCTAGCGGGAGAAGTATCCTACAATGAGCAGTTCTTC.

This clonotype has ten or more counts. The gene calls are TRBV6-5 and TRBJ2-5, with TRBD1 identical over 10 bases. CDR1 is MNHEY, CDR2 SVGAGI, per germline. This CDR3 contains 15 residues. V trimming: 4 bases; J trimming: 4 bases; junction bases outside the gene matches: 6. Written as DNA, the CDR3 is TGTGCCAGCAGTTCACCGGGACAGGGGCGAGAGACCCAGTACTTC. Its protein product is CASSSPGQGRETQYF.

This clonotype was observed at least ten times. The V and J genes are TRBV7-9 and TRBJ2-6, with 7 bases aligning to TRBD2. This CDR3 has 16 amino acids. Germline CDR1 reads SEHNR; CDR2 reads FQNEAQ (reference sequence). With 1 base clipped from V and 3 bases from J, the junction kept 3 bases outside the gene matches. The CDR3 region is CASSLVGRGGANVLTF. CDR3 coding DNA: TGTGCCAGCAGCTTAGTAGGGAGGGGTGGGGCCAACGTCCTGACTTTC.

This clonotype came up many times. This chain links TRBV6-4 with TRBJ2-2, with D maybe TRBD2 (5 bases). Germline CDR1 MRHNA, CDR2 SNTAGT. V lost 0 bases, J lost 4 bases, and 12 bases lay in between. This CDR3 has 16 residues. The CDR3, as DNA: TGTGCCAGCAGTGACTCCCCGGCTAGCAGCACCGGGGAGCTGTTTTTT. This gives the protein CASSDSPASSTGELFF.

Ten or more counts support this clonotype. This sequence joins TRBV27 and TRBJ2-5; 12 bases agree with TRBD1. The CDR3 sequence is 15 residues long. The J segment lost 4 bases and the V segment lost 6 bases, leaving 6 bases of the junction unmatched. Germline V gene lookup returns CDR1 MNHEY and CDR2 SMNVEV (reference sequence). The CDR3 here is CASRTGTGGPETQYF. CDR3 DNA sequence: TGTGCCAGCAGAACCGGGACAGGGGGCCCAGAGACCCAGTACTTC.